This passage covers 27 T cell receptor beta chains from one sample sequenced in a study of response to subunit inactivated influenza vaccine. TCRdb re-called the RT-PCR reads through MiXCR, storing one row per CDR3 protein. The sample includes over 300,000 distinct CDR3 sequences, 20% to 25% seen only once; the top ten take approximately 10%. This specimen was PBMCs from blood, taken less than 22 months after vaccination. The receptors stem from a man aged 50-75 years who received an inactivated influenza vaccine.

The chain joins TRBV7-2 to TRBJ1-5; D unresolved. This CDR3 contains 14 residues. V lost 5 bases to trimming and J lost 8 bases, with 16 bases between them. Germline CDR1 reads SGHTA; CDR2 reads FQGNSA. In DNA form, the CDR3 reads TGTGCCAGCAGCCTGAATTATTGGGAGGAGCCCCAGCATTTT. Translating gives CASSLNYWEEPQHF.

The rearrangement links TRBV6-1 to TRBJ1-5; D is possibly TRBD1 (5 bases). The germline CDR1 and CDR2 sequences are MNHNS and SASEGT. The V and J ends lost 4 bases and 5 bases respectively, with 18 bases between them. This CDR3 has 16 amino acids. The DNA for the CDR3 is TGTGCCAGCAGTGTCCTGCCCGCGGTCAGGGATCAGCCCCAGCATTTT. It codes for CASSVLPAVRDQPQHF.

J is TRBJ2-7 and V is TRBV4-3; D unresolved. Trimming took 2 bases from V and 7 from J, leaving 15 bases between them. CDR1 LGHNA and CDR2 YSLEER come from the germline V gene. The CDR3 is made up of 14 amino acids. CDR3 residues: CASSQKGSTGEQYF. CDR3 coding DNA: TGCGCCAGCAGCCAAAAAGGCTCTACTGGTGAGCAGTACTTC.

V is TRBV20-1 and J is TRBJ2-7; TRBD1 agrees at 7 bases. V was pared by 3 bases and J by 6 bases, with 5 bases of the junction left unmatched. This CDR3 comprises 12 residues. Germline V gives CDR1 DFQATT, CDR2 SNEGSKA (reference sequence). The CDR3 loop reads CSASQTGFEQYF. CDR3 nucleotides: TGCAGTGCTAGCCAGACAGGGTTCGAGCAGTACTTC.

The CDR3 sequence is CASSTRGGTSYNEQFF. CDR3 in DNA: TGTGCCAGCAGTACCCGGGGAGGAACCTCCTACAATGAGCAGTTCTTC. This chain joins TRBV12-3 or TRBV12-4 and TRBJ2-1; D may be TRBD2 (6 bases). The V and J ends lost 5 bases and 0 bases respectively, with 14 bases between them. The CDR3 loop spans 16 amino acids.

The chain joins TRBV5-1 to TRBJ2-2; 7 nucleotides agree with TRBD2. This CDR3 is built from 15 residues. V gave up 4 bases and J gave up 7 bases; unmatched junction bases: 10. In germline, CDR1 is SGHRS, CDR2 YFSETQ. CDR3 in DNA: TGCGCCAGCAGCGAGACTAGCCGGGGAGGCGGGGAGCTGTTTTTT. Its protein is CASSETSRGGGELFF.

The sample holds a few counts of this clonotype. This chain links TRBV10-3 with TRBJ2-1; 8 bases agree with TRBD2. This CDR3 contains 16 residues. After removal of 6 bases from V and 4 bases from J, the junction contained 11 bases not matched to a gene. Per the germline V gene, CDR1 is ENHRY and CDR2 is SYGVKD. The CDR3 DNA is TGTGCCATCAGCTTTACCCTAGCGGGTCTTTACAATGAGCAGTTCTTC. Its protein is CAISFTLAGLYNEQFF.

This clonotype occurred many times. The chain combines TRBV20-1 with TRBJ1-1; TRBD1 matches at 8 bases. The CDR3 spans 12 residues. CDR1 is DFQATT, CDR2 SNEGSKA, per germline (reference sequence). The junction had 3 bases not matched to a gene; V was cut back by 5 bases and J by 4 bases. Written as DNA, the CDR3 is TGCAGTGCTTCGGACAGGGTCACTGAAGCTTTCTTT. It specifies CSASDRVTEAFF.

This clonotype was found many times. The chain carries TRBV7-8 and TRBJ2-3; the D gene is possibly TRBD2 (5 bases). Germline V CDR1 and CDR2: SGHVS, FQNEAQ. The V gene lost 0 bases and the J gene lost 2 bases, with 18 bases spanning the gap. The CDR3 covers 18 residues. CDR3 sequence (DNA): TGTGCCAGCAGCTTAGCGGGTATTGGACTGTCGACCACAGATACGCAGTATTTT. Residues: CASSLAGIGLSTTDTQYF.

The rearrangement uses TRBV7-9 and TRBJ2-7; 11 bases map to TRBD2. V shed 0 bases and J 2 bases; nucleotides not matched to a gene: 0. The CDR3 runs to 15 residues. Germline V gives CDR1 SEHNR, CDR2 FQNEAQ (reference sequence). This CDR3 reads CASSLASGGAYEQYF. CDR3 DNA: TGTGCCAGCAGCTTAGCTAGCGGGGGGGCCTACGAGCAGTACTTC.

This sequence joins TRBV7-9 and TRBJ2-5, with 7 bases aligning to TRBD2. This CDR3 comprises 13 residues. CDR1 is SEHNR and CDR2 is FQNEAQ in the germline V gene (reference sequence). V gave up 5 bases and J gave up 8 bases; unmatched junction bases: 8. The CDR3 DNA is TGTGCCAGCAGCAGTCCGGGACTACGAACCCAGTACTTC. This codes for CASSSPGLRTQYF.

This clonotype showed up many times. The chain employs TRBV20-1 and TRBJ1-2; unclear D gene. Per germline, CDR1 DFQATT and CDR2 SNEGSKA (reference sequence). Trimming pared 0 bases from V and 1 base from J, leaving 12 bases between. CDR3 length: 15 amino acids. CDR3 in DNA: TGCAGTGCTAGAGATGTGGCAGCTTTTAACTATGGCTACACCTTC. It encodes CSARDVAAFNYGYTF.

This clonotype was seen a few times. The rearrangement joins TRBV6-2 or TRBV6-3 to TRBJ2-7; 7 bases are shared with TRBD1. The CDR3 spans 19 residues. Germline lookup yields CDR1 MNHEY and CDR2 SVGEGT. V trimming: 4 bases; J trimming: 3 bases; junction bases outside the gene matches: 21. CDR3: CASSSAYPSNRGFGYEQYF. The CDR3 DNA follows: TGTGCCAGCAGTTCCGCTTACCCCTCCAACAGGGGTTTTGGCTACGAGCAGTACTTC.

This clonotype occurred many times. V is TRBV5-8 and J is TRBJ1-5; D gene uncertain. Trimming shortened V by 4 bases and J by 6 bases, and 8 bases separated the two germline ends. This CDR3 is 12 amino acids long. Germline-derived CDR1 and CDR2 are SGHTS and YDEGEE. CDR3 bases: TGTGCCAGCAGCCCCACGTTTCAGCCCCAGCATTTT. Amino acid sequence: CASSPTFQPQHF. The complete variable domain, with remaining parts taken from reference TRBV5-8 and TRBJ1-5, reads EAGVTQSPTHLIKTRGQQATLRCSPISGHTSVYWYQQALGLGLQFLLWYDEGEERNRGNFPPRFSGRQFPNYSSELNVNALELEDSALYLCASSPTFQPQHFGDGTRLSIL.

This clonotype was seen more than once but under ten times. The chain joins TRBV28 to TRBJ2-7, with 14 bases identical to TRBD2. J was trimmed by 4 bases and V by 7 bases; bases with no gene match: 9. There are 16 residues in the CDR3. Germline V lookup: CDR1 MDHEN, CDR2 SYDVKM. The CDR3 spells CASTPPRLAGGYEQYF. The CDR3 DNA sequence: TGTGCCAGCACCCCGCCGCGACTAGCGGGAGGGTACGAGCAGTACTTC.

For the CDR3, the DNA is TGTGCCAGCAGCCAAGAGCGGTCCGGGGAGCTGTTTTTT. This sequence encodes CASSQERSGELFF. The rearrangement links TRBV11-1 to TRBJ2-2; D possibly corresponds to TRBD2 (5 bases). Germline V gene lookup returns CDR1 SGHAT and CDR2 FQDESV (reference sequence). The length of the CDR3 is 13 residues. Trimming removed 5 bases at V and 6 bases at J, with 10 bases between.

This clonotype was counted a few times. This chain uses TRBV11-2 with TRBJ2-4; 8 bases agree with TRBD1. From germline, CDR1 is SGHAT and CDR2 FQNNGV. CDR3 length: 15 residues. Losses at the gene ends were 0 bases for V and 9 bases for J; bases not matched to a gene: 7. The CDR3 bases are TGTGCCAGCAGCTTAGATCGACCAGGGGGCTTCATTCAGTACTTC. Translation: CASSLDRPGGFIQYF.

This rearrangement joins TRBV4-2 to TRBJ1-3; D is perhaps TRBD1 (6 bases). Trimming removed 2 bases at V and 0 bases at J, with 14 bases between. The germline gives CDR1 LGHNA, CDR2 YNFKEQ. CDR3 length: 17 amino acids. CDR3 region: CASSQLRGGSSGNTIYF. CDR3 in DNA: TGTGCCAGCAGCCAACTAAGAGGGGGGAGCTCTGGAAACACCATATATTTT.

This clonotype was recorded only once. This chain connects TRBV2 to TRBJ2-2; maybe TRBD1 (5 bases). The CDR3 is made up of 14 amino acids. The germline V gene has CDR1 SNHLY and CDR2 FYNNEI. Trimming pared 4 bases from V and 2 bases from J, leaving 8 bases between. CDR3 nucleotide sequence: TGTGCCAGCAGTGGACAGAAAAACACCGGGGAGCTGTTTTTT. Translation gives CASSGQKNTGELFF.

This clonotype appeared a few times. This likely comes from a read error, as the CDR3 has no conserved phenylalanine or tryptophan at its end. The DNA is left out, because the CDR3 cannot be placed on it with certainty; the CDR3 is given as TCRdb lists it. The V and J genes are TRBV2 and TRBJ1-1. The V gene's germline CDR1 is SNHLY and CDR2 FYNNEI. Both ends counted, the CDR3 spans 11 residues. Here the CDR3 reads CASSGQGRIFL.

Here the CDR3 reads CATSRARRGRSETQYF. The CDR3 region has the DNA TGTGCCACCAGCAGAGCTCGCAGGGGAAGGTCCGAGACCCAGTACTTC. V is TRBV15 and J is TRBJ2-5; weak D call: TRBD1 (6 bases). The germline CDR1 and CDR2 sequences are LNHNV and YYDKDF (reference sequence). V dropped 1 base and J dropped 5 bases, with 17 bases sitting between them. The CDR3 length is 16 residues.

The rearrangement joins TRBV27 to TRBJ2-7; weak D call: TRBD2 (5 bases). Looked up from germline, CDR1 is MNHEY and CDR2 is SMNVEV (reference sequence). Trimming took off 2 bases at V and 4 bases at J, with 18 bases between the two ends. The CDR3 is made up of 16 amino acids. The CDR3 DNA reads TGTGCCAGCAGTTTAGTATGGGTTGAGGGAGCATACGAGCAGTACTTC. Translating it yields CASSLVWVEGAYEQYF.

The chain carries TRBV5-5 and TRBJ2-7, with 7 bases that match TRBD1. J gave up 6 bases and V 1 base, and 4 bases lay outside the gene matches. The germline gives CDR1 SGHKS, CDR2 YYEKEE (reference sequence). The CDR3 spans 13 residues. CDR3 nucleotides: TGTGCCAGCAGCTTGACAGGGGACATCGAGCAGTACTTC. This gives the protein CASSLTGDIEQYF.

Only one count was recorded for this clonotype. The J gene is TRBJ2-7, the V gene TRBV5-5; tentative D call: TRBD2 (5 bases). From germline, CDR1 is SGHKS and CDR2 YYEKEE (reference sequence). The ends were cut back, 1 base at V and 0 bases at J, with 11 bases in the middle. CDR3 size: 15 residues. As DNA, the CDR3 is TGTGCCAGCAGCTTGATAGGGCGGGCCTCCTACGAGCAGTACTTC. The encoded protein is CASSLIGRASYEQYF.

This clonotype showed up just a few times. V is TRBV20-1 and J is TRBJ2-7, with D tentatively TRBD2 (5 bases). Germline assignment: CDR1 DFQATT and CDR2 SNEGSKA (reference sequence). Between the trimmed V and J ends, which lost 2 bases and 6 bases, there was a span of 14 bases. The CDR3 is 13 residues long. The CDR3 spells CSARRGISFEQYF. In DNA, the CDR3 is TGCAGTGCTAGAAGAGGGATTAGCTTCGAGCAGTACTTC.

There are a few counts of this clonotype. The chain employs TRBV12-3 or TRBV12-4 and TRBJ1-6; D gene unclear. Trimming stripped 4 bases from V and 5 bases from J, with 12 bases between. The CDR3 is 15 amino acids. CDR3 bases: TGTGCCAGCAGTTCTTATGCTGGGGATAATTCACCCCTCCACTTT. Its protein is CASSSYAGDNSPLHF.

This clonotype was seen repeatedly, ten times or more. This chain joins TRBV10-3 and TRBJ2-1; 12 nucleotides line up with TRBD2. The germline V gene has CDR1 ENHRY and CDR2 SYGVKD. There are 19 residues in the CDR3. The V gene end was trimmed by 5 bases and the J gene end by 3 bases; junction bases not matched to a gene: 14. The CDR3 bases are TGTGCCATCAGTTCACCCTCCTCTAGCGGGAGGGCCCGCTACAATGAGCAGTTCTTC. Protein sequence: CAISSPSSSGRARYNEQFF.